Detailed here is one T cell receptor (beta chain). The antigen is undetermined. V was trimmed by 0 bases and J by 0 bases, leaving 6 bases between them. CDR1 and CDR2 (germline): SGHRS, YFSETQ. This CDR3 has 14 residues. TCRdb itself ran the reads through MiXCR, one entry per CDR3 protein. The data show 200,000 to 300,000 distinct CDR3 sequences, with 9.1% seen just once and around 16% held by the top ten. This record belongs to a study of T cell repertoires in cytomegalovirus infection. Study outcomes and limitations: CMV carriers with the relevant HLA were identified by cumulative public TCR beta family frequency. Predominance within the ex vivo response was attributable to HLA-C-restricted CMV-specific TCR beta clonotypes.

The sample consisted of PBMCs. This TCR was recovered from a human donor in good health (CMV status not recorded). Some clones in this sample may be carry-over from other donors' samples. The chain has TRBV5-1 and TRBJ1-1; D gene unclear. In nucleotides, the CDR3 is TGCGCCAGCAGCTTGGGGGAGATGAACACTGAAGCTTTCTTT. Its translation is CASSLGEMNTEAFF.